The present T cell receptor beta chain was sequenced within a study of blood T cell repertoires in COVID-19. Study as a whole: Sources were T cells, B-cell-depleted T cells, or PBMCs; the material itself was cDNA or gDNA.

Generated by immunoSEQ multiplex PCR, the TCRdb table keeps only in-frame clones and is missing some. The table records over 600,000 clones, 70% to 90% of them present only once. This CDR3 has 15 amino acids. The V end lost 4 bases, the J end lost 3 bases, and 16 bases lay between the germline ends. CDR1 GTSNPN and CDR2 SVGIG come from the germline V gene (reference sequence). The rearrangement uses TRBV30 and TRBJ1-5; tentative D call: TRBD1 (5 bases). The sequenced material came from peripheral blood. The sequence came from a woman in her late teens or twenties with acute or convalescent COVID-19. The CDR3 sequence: CAWNRGFGNNQPQHF. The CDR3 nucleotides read TGTGCCTGGAACCGGGGGTTCGGCAACAATCAGCCCCAGCATTTT.